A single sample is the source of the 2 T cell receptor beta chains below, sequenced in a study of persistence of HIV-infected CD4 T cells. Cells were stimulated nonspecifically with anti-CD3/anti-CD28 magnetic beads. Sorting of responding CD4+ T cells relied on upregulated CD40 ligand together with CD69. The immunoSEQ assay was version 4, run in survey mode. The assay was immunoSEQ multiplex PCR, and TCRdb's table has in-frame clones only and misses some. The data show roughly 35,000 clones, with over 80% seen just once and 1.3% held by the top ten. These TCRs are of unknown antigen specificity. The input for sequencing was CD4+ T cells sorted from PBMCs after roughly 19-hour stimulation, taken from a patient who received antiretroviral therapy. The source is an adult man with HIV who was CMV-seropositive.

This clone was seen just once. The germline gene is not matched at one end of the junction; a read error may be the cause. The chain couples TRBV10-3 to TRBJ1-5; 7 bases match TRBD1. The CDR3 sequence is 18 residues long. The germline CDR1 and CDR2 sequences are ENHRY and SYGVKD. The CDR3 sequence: CATSSGTELFFFNQPQHF. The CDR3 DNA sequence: TGTGCCACCAGTTCCGGGACAGAGCTCTTTTTTTTCAATCAGCCCCAGCATTTT.

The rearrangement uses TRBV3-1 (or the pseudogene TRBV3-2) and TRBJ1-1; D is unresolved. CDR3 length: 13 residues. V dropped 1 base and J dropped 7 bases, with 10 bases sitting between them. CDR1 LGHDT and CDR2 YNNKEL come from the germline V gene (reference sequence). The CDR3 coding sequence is TGTGCCAGCAGCCAAGGGTCCTTCAATGAAGCTTTCTTT. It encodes CASSQGSFNEAFF.